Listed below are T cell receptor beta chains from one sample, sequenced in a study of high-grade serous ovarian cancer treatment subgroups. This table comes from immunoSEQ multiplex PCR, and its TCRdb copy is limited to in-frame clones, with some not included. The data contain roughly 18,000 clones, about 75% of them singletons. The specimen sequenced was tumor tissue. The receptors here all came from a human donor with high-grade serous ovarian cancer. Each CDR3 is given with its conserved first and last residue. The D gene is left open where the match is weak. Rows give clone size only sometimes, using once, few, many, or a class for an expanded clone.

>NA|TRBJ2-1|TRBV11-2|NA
CASSLDRVYDEQFF
TGTGCCAGCAGCTTAGACAGGGTGTACGATGAGCAGTTCTTC
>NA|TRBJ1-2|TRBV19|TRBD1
CASSTRQGPGGYTF
TGTGCCAGTAGTACGAGACAGGGGCCGGGAGGCTACACCTTC
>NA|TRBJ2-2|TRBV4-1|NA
CASSQEVANTGELFF
TGCGCCAGCAGCCAAGAAGTAGCGAACACCGGGGAGCTGTTTTTT
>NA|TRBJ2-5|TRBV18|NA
CASSPGTEETQYF
TGTGCCAGCTCACCGGGAACAGAAGAGACCCAGTACTTC
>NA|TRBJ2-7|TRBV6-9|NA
CASSYQPRPLAYEQYF
TGTGCCAGCAGTTATCAGCCCCGGCCGTTAGCCTACGAGCAGTACTTC
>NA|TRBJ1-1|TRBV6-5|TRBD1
CASTRDSAETEAFF
TGTGCCAGCACCCGGGACAGCGCAGAAACTGAAGCTTTCTTT
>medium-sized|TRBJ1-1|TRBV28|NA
CASSFGWDTEAFF
TGTGCCAGCAGTTTCGGGTGGGACACTGAAGCTTTCTTT
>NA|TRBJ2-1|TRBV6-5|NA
CASSPSNDYEERFF
TGTGCCAGCAGTCCATCGAATGACTATGAGGAAAGGTTCTTC
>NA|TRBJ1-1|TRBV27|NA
CASSKQKLGATEAFF
TGTGCCAGCAGCAAACAAAAGTTGGGGGCCACTGAAGCTTTCTTT
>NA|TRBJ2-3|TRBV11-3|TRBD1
CASSSRQGLLGTDTQYF
TGTGCCAGCAGCTCCAGACAGGGGTTGTTAGGCACAGATACGCAGTATTTT
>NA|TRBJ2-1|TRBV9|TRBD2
CASSVGVAGANEQFF
TGTGCCAGCAGCGTAGGGGTAGCGGGAGCGAATGAGCAGTTCTTC
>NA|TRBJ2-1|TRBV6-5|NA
CASNRGDTSNEQFF
TGTGCCAGCAATCGGGGGGACACCTCCAATGAGCAGTTCTTC
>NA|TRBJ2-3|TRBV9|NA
CASSVVEGHPRPDTQYF
TGTGCCAGCAGCGTAGTTGAGGGCCACCCCCGTCCAGATACGCAGTATTTT
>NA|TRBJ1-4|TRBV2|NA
CASGEHLNEKLFF
TGTGCCAGCGGGGAACACTTGAATGAAAAACTGTTTTTT
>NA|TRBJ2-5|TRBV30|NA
CAWSPTGETQYF
TGTGCCTGGAGCCCGACGGGGGAGACCCAGTACTTC
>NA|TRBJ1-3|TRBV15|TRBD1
CATSPDRGNTIYF
TGTGCCACCAGCCCGGACAGGGGAAACACCATATATTTT
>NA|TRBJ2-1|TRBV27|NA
CASSHTGPSPGANEQFF
TGTGCCAGCAGTCATACCGGGCCCTCCCCTGGGGCAAATGAGCAGTTCTTC
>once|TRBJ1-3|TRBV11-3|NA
CASSLGSGNTIYF
TGTGCCAGCAGCTTGGGCTCTGGAAACACCATATATTTT
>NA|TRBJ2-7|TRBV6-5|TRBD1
CASSYSDRRYEQYF
TGTGCCAGCAGTTACTCGGACAGGCGCTACGAGCAGTACTTC
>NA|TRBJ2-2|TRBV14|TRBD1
CASSHFGTGPTGELFF
TGTGCCAGCAGCCATTTCGGGACAGGGCCCACCGGGGAGCTGTTTTTT
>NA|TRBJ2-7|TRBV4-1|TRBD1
CASSQGTGGFSEQYF
TGCGCCAGCAGCCAAGGGACAGGGGGCTTCTCCGAGCAGTACTTC
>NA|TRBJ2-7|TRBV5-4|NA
CASSRDVYEQYF
TGTGCCAGCAGCAGGGACGTTTACGAGCAGTACTTC
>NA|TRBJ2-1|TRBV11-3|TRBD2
CASSTLAGGQWNEQFF
TGTGCCAGCAGCACCCTAGCGGGAGGGCAATGGAATGAGCAGTTCTTC
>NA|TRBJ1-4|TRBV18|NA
CASSVEVEEKLFF
TGTGCCAGCTCAGTTGAGGTGGAGGAAAAACTGTTTTTT
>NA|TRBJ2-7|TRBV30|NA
CAWTRQLTYEQYF
TGTGCCTGGACCCGACAGCTTACCTACGAGCAGTACTTC
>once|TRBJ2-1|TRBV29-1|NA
CSVEVPDYNEQFF
TGCAGCGTTGAAGTTCCTGACTACAATGAGCAGTTCTTC
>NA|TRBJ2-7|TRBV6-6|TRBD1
CASSYEAGQGGYEQYF
TGTGCCAGCAGTTACGAGGCGGGACAGGGGGGCTACGAGCAGTACTTC
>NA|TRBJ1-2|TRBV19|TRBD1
CASTPNDRGQGGYTF
TGTGCCAGTACCCCTAACGACAGGGGCCAGGGTGGCTACACCTTC